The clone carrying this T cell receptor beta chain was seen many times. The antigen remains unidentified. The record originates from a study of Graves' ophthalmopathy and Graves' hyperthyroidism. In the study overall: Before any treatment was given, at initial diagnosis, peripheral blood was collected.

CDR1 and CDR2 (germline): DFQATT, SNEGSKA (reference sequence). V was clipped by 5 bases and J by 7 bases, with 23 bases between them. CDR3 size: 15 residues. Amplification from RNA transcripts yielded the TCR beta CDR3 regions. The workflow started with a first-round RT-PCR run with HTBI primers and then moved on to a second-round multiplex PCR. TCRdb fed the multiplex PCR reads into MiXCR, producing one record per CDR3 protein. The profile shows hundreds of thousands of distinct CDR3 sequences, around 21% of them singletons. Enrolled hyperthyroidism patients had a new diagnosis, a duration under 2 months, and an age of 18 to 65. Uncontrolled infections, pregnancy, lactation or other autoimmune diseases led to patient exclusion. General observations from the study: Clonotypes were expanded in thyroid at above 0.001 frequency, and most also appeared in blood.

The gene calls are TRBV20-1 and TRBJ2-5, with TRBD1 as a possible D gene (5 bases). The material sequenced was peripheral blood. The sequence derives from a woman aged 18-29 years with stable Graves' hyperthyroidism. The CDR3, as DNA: TGCAGTGCTTCCGCTCCCTCGGAAAATAGGGGGACCCAGTACTTC. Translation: CSASAPSENRGTQYF.